Listed below are T cell receptor beta chains from one sample, sequenced in a study of PD-1 blockade in mismatch repair-deficient tumors. TCRdb's table, derived via immunoSEQ multiplex PCR, lists solely in-frame clones and lacks some. In the table there are about 68,000 clones, approximately 80% of which are singletons. The sample here was peripheral blood, taken 2 weeks after starting pembrolizumab. Receptors were obtained from an adult with mismatch repair-deficient cancer. CDR3s leave out the opening cysteine and the closing phenylalanine or tryptophan. The order of the fields is D gene, clone size, J gene, V gene, CDR3 protein. D genes are given only for firm matches. Size is omitted from some rows. Given values are once, few, many or a class for expanded clones.

>.|once|TRBJ2-1|TRBV6-5
ASKKRESSYNEQF
>TRBD2|.|TRBJ2-7|TRBV9
ASSDSGLGAYEQY
>.|.|TRBJ2-3|TRBV5-1
ASSQWGGPTDTQY
>TRBD2|.|TRBJ2-1|TRBV5-4
ASSSGTSGRGGNEQF
>.|.|TRBJ1-2|TRBV5-1
ASSLALEGVSNGYT
>.|few|TRBJ1-1|TRBV29-1
SGPSGAEAF
>.|.|TRBJ1-2|TRBV6-6
ASSWKRTSYGYT
>.|.|TRBJ1-3|TRBV6-7
ASSRGNPYSGNTIY
>TRBD1|.|TRBJ1-1|TRBV4-1
ASSQDQWRDSRSTEAF
>.|.|TRBJ1-1|TRBV27
ASSWDGRTEAF
>TRBD1|.|TRBJ1-5|TRBV6-5
ASSYGTGASNQPQH
>.|.|TRBJ2-7|TRBV5-1
ASSLDRLIYEQY
>.|.|TRBJ1-5|TRBV2
ASSPDGLFNQPQH
>.|.|TRBJ2-7|TRBV5-5
ASSIIGTNYEQY
>.|few|TRBJ1-2|TRBV19
ASSILILGRDYGYT
>.|.|TRBJ2-7|TRBV11-3
ASSKMASDWSEQY
>.|.|TRBJ2-5|TRBV11-1
ASSLGQALTQETQY
>.|.|TRBJ1-4|TRBV5-5
ASSLGVGRKEKLF
>.|.|TRBJ2-7|TRBV2
ASSDVLIRPVLSYEQY
>.|.|TRBJ1-3|TRBV7-2
ASSWLQGNVGNTIY
>TRBD1|.|TRBJ2-6|TRBV7-9
ASRGRDRVSGANVLT
>.|.|TRBJ2-3|TRBV6-6
ASSGRSWGTDTQY
>TRBD1|.|TRBJ1-5|TRBV19
ASASGGYNQEPQH
>TRBD2|many|TRBJ2-5|TRBV5-6
ASSLAGLAGEETQY
>.|few|TRBJ2-7|TRBV7-3
ASSKGAGATYEQY
>.|.|TRBJ2-5|TRBV6-5
ASSYTDQETQY
>.|.|TRBJ1-4|TRBV18
ASSPRDEKLF
>TRBD2|.|TRBJ2-7|TRBV19
ASSARVGRYEQY
>TRBD1|once|TRBJ2-3|TRBV7-3
ASGRDRADTQY
>TRBD2|.|TRBJ2-1|TRBV6-5
ASSYSTSGGDNEQF
>TRBD1|few|TRBJ1-2|TRBV7-2
ASSLGTGTGNYGYT
>.|.|TRBJ2-4|TRBV19
ASSPRDNIAKNIQY
>TRBD1|.|TRBJ2-1|TRBV11-2
ASGGQVAYNEQF
>.|few|TRBJ2-2|TRBV15
ATSYANTGELF
>TRBD1|.|TRBJ2-1|TRBV7-3
ASSHRGAYNEQF
>TRBD2|.|TRBJ2-5|TRBV2
ASSPQTSSQETQY
>.|.|TRBJ2-3|TRBV12-5
ASDTATSDTQY
>.|.|TRBJ1-4|TRBV19
ASSVQGKAEKLF
>TRBD1|.|TRBJ1-5|TRBV19
ASSIVGQGYQPQH
>.|.|TRBJ2-1|TRBV7-2
ASSLDSGGSYEQF
>.|.|TRBJ1-2|TRBV7-8
ASSKGNYGYT